The source of this T cell receptor (beta chain) is a study of neoadjuvant nivolumab and ipilimumab in lung cancer. This table comes from immunoSEQ multiplex PCR, and its TCRdb copy is limited to in-frame clones, with some not included. This table has 5,000 to 5,500 clones, 91% appearing once. V lost 0 bases to trimming and J lost 7 bases; unmatched junction nucleotides: 3. CDR3 length: 14 residues. Germline CDR1 and CDR2: SGHRS and YFSETQ. The genes are TRBV5-1 and TRBJ2-1, with 8 bases fitting TRBD2. The receptor comes from an adult with non-small cell lung cancer. Some clones in this sample may be carry-over from other donors' samples. The sequences come from blood, collected after neoadjuvant nivolumab, alone or with ipilimumab, at or shortly before surgery. The CDR3 DNA follows: TGCGCCAGCAGCTTGGGGACTAGCATGAATGAGCAGTTCTTC. Its translation: CASSLGTSMNEQFF.